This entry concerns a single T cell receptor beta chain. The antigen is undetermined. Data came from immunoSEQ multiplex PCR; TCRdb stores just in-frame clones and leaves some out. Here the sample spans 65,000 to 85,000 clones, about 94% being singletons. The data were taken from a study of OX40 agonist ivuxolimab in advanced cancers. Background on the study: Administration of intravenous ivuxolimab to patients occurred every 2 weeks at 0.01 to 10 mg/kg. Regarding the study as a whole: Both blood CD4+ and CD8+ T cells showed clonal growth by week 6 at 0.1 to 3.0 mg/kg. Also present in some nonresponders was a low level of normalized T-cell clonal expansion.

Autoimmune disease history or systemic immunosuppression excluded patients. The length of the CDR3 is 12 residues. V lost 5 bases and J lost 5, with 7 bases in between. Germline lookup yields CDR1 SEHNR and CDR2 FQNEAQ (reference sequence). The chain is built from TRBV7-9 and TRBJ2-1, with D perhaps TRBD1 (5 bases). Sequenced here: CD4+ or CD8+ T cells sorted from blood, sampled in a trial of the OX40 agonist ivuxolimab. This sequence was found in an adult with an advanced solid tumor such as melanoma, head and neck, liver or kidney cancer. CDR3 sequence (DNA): TGTGCCAGCAGCCTGGGGCACAATGAGCAGTTCTTC. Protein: CASSLGHNEQFF.